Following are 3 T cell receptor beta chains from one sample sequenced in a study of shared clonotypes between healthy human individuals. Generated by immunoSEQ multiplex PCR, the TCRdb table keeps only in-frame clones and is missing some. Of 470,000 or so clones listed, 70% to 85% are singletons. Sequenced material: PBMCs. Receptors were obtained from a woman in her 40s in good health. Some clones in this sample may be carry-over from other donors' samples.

In DNA, the CDR3 is TGTGCCAGCAGCCGAATAGCGGGAGCCTACAATGAGCAGTTCTTC. Its translation is CASSRIAGAYNEQFF. The V and J genes are TRBV6-4 and TRBJ2-1; 9 positions agree with TRBD2. CDR3 length: 15 residues. Trimming cost V 6 bases and J 2 bases; bases outside gene matches: 5. CDR1 and CDR2 from the germline V gene are MRHNA and SNTAGT.

CDR3 nucleotide sequence: TGCGCCAGCACCCCAGGGCTAAATGAAAAACTGTTTTTT. Its translation is CASTPGLNEKLFF. The V call is TRBV4-3, the J call TRBJ1-4; a weak D match, TRBD1 (5 bases). Germline CDR1 and CDR2: LGHNA and YSLEER. The CDR3 loop spans 13 amino acids. Trimming took off 7 bases at V and 5 bases at J, with 11 bases between the two ends.

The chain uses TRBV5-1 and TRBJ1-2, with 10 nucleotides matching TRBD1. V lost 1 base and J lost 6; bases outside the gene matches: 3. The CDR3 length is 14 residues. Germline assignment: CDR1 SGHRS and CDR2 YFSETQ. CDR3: CASSLPGTGDGYTF. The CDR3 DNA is TGCGCCAGCAGCTTGCCTGGGACAGGGGATGGCTACACCTTC. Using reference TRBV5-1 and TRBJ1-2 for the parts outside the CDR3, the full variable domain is KAGVTQTPRYLIKTRGQQVTLSCSPISGHRSVSWYQQTPGQGLQFLFEYFSETQRNKGNFPGRFSGRQFSNSRSEMNVSTLELGDSALYLCASSLPGTGDGYTFGSGTRLTVV.